A single sample is the source of the 22 T cell receptor beta chains below, sequenced in a study of T cell changes during pregnancy in multiple sclerosis. Here immunoSEQ multiplex PCR was the method, and the copy in TCRdb shows in-frame clones only, minus some. Here the sample spans fewer than 45,000 clones, more than 85% being singletons. The input for sequencing was CD4+ T cells from peripheral blood mononuclear cells, taken in the third trimester of pregnancy. These receptors were collected from a female donor with multiple sclerosis, enrolled in a pregnancy study.

This rearrangement joins TRBV30 to TRBJ2-2, with TRBD2 as a possible D gene (5 bases). The CDR3 length is 15 residues. Germline V gene lookup returns CDR1 GTSNPN and CDR2 SVGIG (reference sequence). The V end was cut by 4 bases, the J end by 1 base, with 13 bases between. The CDR3 spells CAWMERRRNTGELFF. CDR3 coding DNA: TGTGCCTGGATGGAAAGGAGGCGGAACACCGGGGAGCTGTTTTTT. Variable domain in full (rest from reference TRBV30 and TRBJ2-2): SQTIHQWPATLVQPVGSPLSLECTVEGTSNPNLYWYRQAAGRGLQLLFYSVGIGQISSEVPQNLSASRPQDRQFILSSKKLLLSDSGFYLCAWMERRRNTGELFFGEGSRLTVL.

The chain has TRBV7-3 and TRBJ2-1, with 12 bases matching TRBD1. This CDR3 region has 16 residues. V lost 3 bases to trimming and J lost 8 bases; unmatched junction nucleotides: 8. CDR1 and CDR2 from the germline V gene are SGHTA and FQGTGA. The CDR3 sequence is CASSFGTGGNGYEQFF. For the CDR3, the DNA is TGTGCCAGCAGCTTTGGGACAGGGGGCAACGGCTATGAGCAGTTCTTC.

The chain employs TRBV6-6 and TRBJ1-2; D unclear. Germline V lookup: CDR1 MNHNY, CDR2 SVGAGI (reference sequence). With 0 bases removed from V and 1 base from J, the gap between germline ends came to 6 bases. This CDR3 has 14 amino acids. The CDR3 DNA reads TGTGCCAGCAGTTACTCACAGTTTAACTATGGCTACACCTTC. The encoded protein is CASSYSQFNYGYTF.

The chain employs TRBV6-9 and TRBJ1-4; D call uncertain. The CDR3 is made up of 14 amino acids. V dropped 1 base and J dropped 8 bases, with 11 bases sitting between them. CDR1 and CDR2 (germline): MNHGY, SVAAGI. The CDR3, as DNA: TGTGCCAGCAGTTATTGGTCCGGAGTCGAAAAACTGTTTTTT. It encodes CASSYWSGVEKLFF.

The chain joins TRBV27 to TRBJ1-2, with D tentatively TRBD1 (6 bases). Germline assignment: CDR1 MNHEY and CDR2 SMNVEV (reference sequence). Deletions cut 2 bases from V and 0 bases from J, with 7 bases between. The CDR3 sequence is 14 residues long. CDR3: CASSLTGTNYGYTF. The DNA of the CDR3 is TGTGCCAGCAGTTTAACAGGGACTAACTATGGCTACACCTTC.

The rearrangement joins TRBV7-8 to TRBJ1-2; 9 bases map to TRBD1. Germline CDR1 SGHVS, CDR2 FQNEAQ. Trimming took 1 base from V and 5 from J; bases not matched to a gene: 5. This CDR3 has 15 amino acids. CDR3 bases: TGTGCCAGCAGCTTAGAAGGGACAGGGTTTTATGGCTACACCTTC. Protein: CASSLEGTGFYGYTF.

This rearrangement joins TRBV5-1 to TRBJ1-1; D gene unclear. V shed 0 bases and J shed 0 bases, with 6 bases lying between them. Germline assignment: CDR1 SGHRS and CDR2 YFSETQ. The CDR3 loop spans 14 amino acids. For the CDR3, the DNA is TGCGCCAGCAGCTTGGACAGTATGAACACTGAAGCTTTCTTT. Translation gives CASSLDSMNTEAFF. Together with reference TRBV5-1 and TRBJ1-1, the CDR3 gives the full variable domain: KAGVTQTPRYLIKTRGQQVTLSCSPISGHRSVSWYQQTPGQGLQFLFEYFSETQRNKGNFPGRFSGRQFSNSRSEMNVSTLELGDSALYLCASSLDSMNTEAFFGQGTRLTVV.

This sequence joins TRBV9 and TRBJ2-2; TRBD1 agrees at 10 bases. CDR3 size: 17 residues. Trimming at V came to 4 bases and at J to 3 bases, leaving 9 bases not matched to a gene. Per the germline V gene, CDR1 is SGDLS and CDR2 is YYNGEE. The CDR3: CASSFRGTGAHTGELFF. In nucleotides, the CDR3 is TGTGCCAGCAGCTTTAGAGGGACAGGGGCCCACACCGGGGAGCTGTTTTTT.

The chain links TRBV7-9 to TRBJ2-7, with TRBD2 as a possible D gene (7 bases). Deletions cut 5 bases from V and 5 bases from J, with 16 bases between. This CDR3 region has 14 residues. CDR1 SEHNR and CDR2 FQNEAQ come from the germline V gene (reference sequence). The CDR3 reads CASSAAGAGNEQYF. As DNA, the CDR3 is TGTGCCAGCAGCGCTGCGGGGGCGGGTAACGAGCAGTACTTC.

The chain employs TRBV11-2 and TRBJ1-2; possibly TRBD1 for D (5 bases). Germline values: CDR1 SGHAT, CDR2 FQNNGV. This CDR3 comprises 12 residues. V was cut by 3 bases and J by 7 bases, with 9 bases left in between. In DNA, the CDR3 is TGTGCCAGCAGCTTCCAGGGCGGTGGCTACACCTTC. Its translation is CASSFQGGGYTF.

This clone was detected a few times. J is TRBJ1-4 and V is TRBV14; D uncertain. CDR3 length: 16 amino acids. The V gene's germline CDR1 is SGHDN and CDR2 FVKESK. The V end was cut by 4 bases, the J end by 0 bases, with 12 bases between. The CDR3 region is CASSPSGGATNEKLFF. The CDR3 coding sequence is TGTGCCAGCAGCCCCTCCGGCGGGGCAACTAATGAAAAACTGTTTTTT.

The gene calls are TRBV6-6 and TRBJ1-1; TRBD1 matches at 8 bases. With 1 base clipped from V and 0 bases from J, the junction kept 4 bases outside the gene matches. The CDR3 is 16 residues long. In germline, CDR1 is MNHNY, CDR2 SVGAGI (reference sequence). The CDR3 sequence: CASSYWSGGMNTEAFF. In nucleotides, the CDR3 is TGTGCCAGCAGTTACTGGTCAGGGGGCATGAACACTGAAGCTTTCTTT.

The V and J genes are TRBV9 and TRBJ1-1; D ambiguous. Germline V gene sequence: CDR1 SGDLS, CDR2 YYNGEE. V was shortened by 6 bases and J by 7 bases, with 19 bases between the two germline ends. This CDR3 contains 14 residues. CDR3 nucleotides: TGTGCCAGCACCAAGATAGGCGGGTTGGGTGAAGCTTTCTTT. It is translated as CASTKIGGLGEAFF.

The chain recombines TRBV6-1 with TRBJ2-5, with unresolved D. The ends were cut back, 5 bases at V and 3 bases at J, with 7 bases in the middle. Germline-derived CDR1 and CDR2 are MNHNS and SASEGT. There are 12 residues in the CDR3. CDR3 coding DNA: TGTGCCAGCAGTCGGTTGAAAGAGACCCAGTACTTC. Translating it yields CASSRLKETQYF.

The chain combines TRBV7-9 with TRBJ2-5, with D unresolved. The CDR3 loop spans 12 amino acids. V was trimmed by 3 bases and J by 2 bases, leaving 4 bases between them. Germline CDR1 is SEHNR and CDR2 is FQNEAQ (reference sequence). The chain's CDR3 is CASSFQQETQYF. DNA of the CDR3: TGTGCCAGCAGCTTTCAGCAAGAGACCCAGTACTTC.

The gene calls are TRBV5-3 and TRBJ2-5; 7 bases are shared with TRBD2. TRBV5-3 is known as an ORF, though its function is uncertain. After removal of 5 bases from V and 1 base from J, the junction contained 8 bases not matched to a gene. The CDR3 length is 15 residues. The CDR3 loop reads CARSPRLAPQETQYF. The CDR3 DNA follows: TGTGCCAGAAGTCCCCGACTAGCCCCCCAAGAGACCCAGTACTTC.

The rearrangement uses TRBV5-1 and TRBJ1-6; 10 bases align to TRBD1. CDR3 length: 16 amino acids. V lost 3 bases to trimming and J lost 7 bases; unmatched junction nucleotides: 7. The germline CDR1 and CDR2 sequences are SGHRS and YFSETQ. The CDR3 nucleotides read TGCGCCAGCAGCTCCCGGGACAGGGGTTACAATTCACCCCTCCACTTT. Translation: CASSSRDRGYNSPLHF.

This chain joins TRBV27 and TRBJ2-7; weak D call: TRBD2 (6 bases). The CDR3 extends over 14 amino acids. Germline values: CDR1 MNHEY, CDR2 SMNVEV (reference sequence). V was trimmed by 6 bases and J by 1 base, leaving 13 bases between them. This CDR3 reads CASRRGWESYEQYF. In nucleotides, the CDR3 is TGTGCCAGCAGGCGGGGTTGGGAATCCTACGAGCAGTACTTC.

The rearrangement joins TRBV6-6 to TRBJ1-1; D is unclear. This CDR3 region has 12 residues. The germline V and J ends were trimmed by 6 bases and 11 bases, with 16 bases remaining between them. Germline V lookup: CDR1 MNHNY, CDR2 SVGAGI (reference sequence). In nucleotides, the CDR3 is TGTGCCAGCAGCCCGGAGGCGGGAGGGGCTTTCTTT. Its translation: CASSPEAGGAFF.

The CDR3 sequence is CARTEQGWGTEAFF. The CDR3 coding sequence is TGTGCCCGAACAGAACAGGGTTGGGGCACTGAAGCTTTCTTT. V gene TRBV30 combines with J gene TRBJ1-1, with D perhaps TRBD1 (6 bases). Germline-derived CDR1 and CDR2 are GTSNPN and SVGIG (reference sequence). This CDR3 has 14 residues. V gave up 8 bases and J gave up 4 bases, with 20 bases separating them.

Here the CDR3 reads CASSVGGVSPLHF. The CDR3 DNA sequence: TGTGCCAGCAGCGTAGGGGGGGTTTCACCCCTCCACTTT. The rearrangement uses TRBV9 and TRBJ1-6, with D perhaps TRBD1 (5 bases). Germline CDR1 SGDLS, CDR2 YYNGEE. V dropped 0 bases and J dropped 9 bases, with 7 bases sitting between them. This CDR3 has 13 amino acids. The full variable domain, its missing parts supplied by reference TRBV9 and TRBJ1-6, is DSGVTQTPKHLITATGQRVTLRCSPRSGDLSVYWYQQSLDQGLQFLIQYYNGEERAKGNILERFSAQQFPDLHSELNLSSLELGDSALYFCASSVGGVSPLHFGNGTRLTVT.

This clone was counted once. This chain links TRBV27 with TRBJ1-2; the match to TRBD1 covers 12 bases. V gave up 2 bases and J gave up 8 bases; unmatched junction bases: 6. CDR1 is MNHEY and CDR2 is SMNVEV in the germline V gene (reference sequence). The CDR3 extends over 15 amino acids. In DNA, the CDR3 is TGTGCCAGCAGTTTACTGGGACAGGGGGCTGGAGGCTACACCTTC. Protein product: CASSLLGQGAGGYTF.